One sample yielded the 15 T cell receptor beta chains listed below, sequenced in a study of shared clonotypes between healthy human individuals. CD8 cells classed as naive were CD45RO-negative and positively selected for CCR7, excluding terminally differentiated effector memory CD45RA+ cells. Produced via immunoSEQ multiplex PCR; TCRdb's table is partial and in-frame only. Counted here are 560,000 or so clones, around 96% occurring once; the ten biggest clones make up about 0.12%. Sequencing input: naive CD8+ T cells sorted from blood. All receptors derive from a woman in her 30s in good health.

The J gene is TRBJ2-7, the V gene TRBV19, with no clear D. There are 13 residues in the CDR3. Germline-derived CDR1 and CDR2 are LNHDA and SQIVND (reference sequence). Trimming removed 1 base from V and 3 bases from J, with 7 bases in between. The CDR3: CASSIGHLYEQYF. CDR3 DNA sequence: TGTGCCAGTAGTATAGGGCATCTCTACGAGCAGTACTTC.

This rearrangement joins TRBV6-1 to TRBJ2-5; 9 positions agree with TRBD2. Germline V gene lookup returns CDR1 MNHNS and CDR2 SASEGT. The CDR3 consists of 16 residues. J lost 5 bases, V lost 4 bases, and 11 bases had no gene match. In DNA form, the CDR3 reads TGTGCCAGCAGTGTCTATCTAGCGGGAAGGGGGGAGACCCAGTACTTC. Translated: CASSVYLAGRGETQYF.

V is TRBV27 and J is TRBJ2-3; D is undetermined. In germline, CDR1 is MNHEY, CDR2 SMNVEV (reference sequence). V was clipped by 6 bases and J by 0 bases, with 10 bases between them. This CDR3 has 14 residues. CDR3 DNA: TGTGCCAGCAGGGGTGGATCTAGCACAGATACGCAGTATTTT. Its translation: CASRGGSSTDTQYF.

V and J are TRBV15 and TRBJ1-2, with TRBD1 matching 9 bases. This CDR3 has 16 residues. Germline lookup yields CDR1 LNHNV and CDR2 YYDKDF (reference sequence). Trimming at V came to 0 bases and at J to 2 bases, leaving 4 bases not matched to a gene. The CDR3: CATSRDHGTGNYGYTF. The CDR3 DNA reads TGTGCCACCAGCAGAGATCATGGGACAGGGAACTATGGCTACACCTTC. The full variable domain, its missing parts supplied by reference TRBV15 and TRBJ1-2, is DAMVIQNPRYQVTQFGKPVTLSCSQTLNHNVMYWYQQKSSQAPKLLFHYYDKDFNNEADTPDNFQSRRPNTSFCFLDIRSPGLGDTAMYLCATSRDHGTGNYGYTFGSGTRLTVV.

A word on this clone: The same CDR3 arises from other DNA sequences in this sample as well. This chain's CDR3 is CASSPGWGDEKLFF. Here the CDR3 DNA reads TGTGCCAGCAGCCCCGGGTGGGGGGATGAAAAACTGTTTTTT. The gene calls are TRBV5-4 and TRBJ1-4, with D possibly being TRBD1 (5 bases). Germline V gene data show CDR1 as SGHNT and CDR2 as YYREEE (reference sequence). The CDR3 has 14 amino acids. V lost 4 bases, J lost 6 bases, and 13 bases lay in between.

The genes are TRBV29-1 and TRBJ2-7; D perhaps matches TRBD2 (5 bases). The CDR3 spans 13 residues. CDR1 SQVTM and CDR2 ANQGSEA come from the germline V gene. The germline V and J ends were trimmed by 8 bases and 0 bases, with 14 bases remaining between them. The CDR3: CSTTAGSSYEQYF. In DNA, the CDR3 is TGCAGCACTACTGCGGGCTCCTCCTACGAGCAGTACTTC.

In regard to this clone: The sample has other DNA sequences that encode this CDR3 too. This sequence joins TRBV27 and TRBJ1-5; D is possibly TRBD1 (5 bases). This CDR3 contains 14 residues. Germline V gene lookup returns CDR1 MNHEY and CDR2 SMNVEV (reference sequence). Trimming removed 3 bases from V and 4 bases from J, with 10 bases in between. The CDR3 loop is CASSFIGGNQPQHF. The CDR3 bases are TGTGCCAGCAGTTTCATCGGGGGTAATCAGCCCCAGCATTTT.

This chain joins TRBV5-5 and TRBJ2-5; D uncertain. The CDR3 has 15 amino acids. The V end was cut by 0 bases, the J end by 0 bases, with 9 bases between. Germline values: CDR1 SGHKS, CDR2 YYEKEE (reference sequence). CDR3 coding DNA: TGTGCCAGCAGCTTGGACTTAGGGTACCAAGAGACCCAGTACTTC. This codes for CASSLDLGYQETQYF.

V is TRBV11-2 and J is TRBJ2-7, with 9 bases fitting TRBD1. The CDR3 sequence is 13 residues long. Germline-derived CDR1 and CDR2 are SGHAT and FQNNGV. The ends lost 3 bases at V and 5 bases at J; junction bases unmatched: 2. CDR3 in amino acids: CASSLWTGDEQYF. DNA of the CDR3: TGTGCCAGCAGCTTGTGGACAGGGGACGAGCAGTACTTC. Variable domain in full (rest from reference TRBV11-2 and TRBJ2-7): EAGVAQSPRYKIIEKRQSVAFWCNPISGHATLYWYQQILGQGPKLLIQFQNNGVVDDSQLPKDRFSAERLKGVDSTLKIQPAKLEDSAVYLCASSLWTGDEQYFGPGTRLTVT.

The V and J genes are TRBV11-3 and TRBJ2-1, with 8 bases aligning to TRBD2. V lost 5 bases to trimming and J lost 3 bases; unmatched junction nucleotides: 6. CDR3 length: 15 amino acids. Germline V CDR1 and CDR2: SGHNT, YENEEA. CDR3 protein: CASSLAGGLYNEQFF. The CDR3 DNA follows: TGTGCCAGCAGCCTCGCGGGAGGTCTCTACAATGAGCAGTTCTTC.

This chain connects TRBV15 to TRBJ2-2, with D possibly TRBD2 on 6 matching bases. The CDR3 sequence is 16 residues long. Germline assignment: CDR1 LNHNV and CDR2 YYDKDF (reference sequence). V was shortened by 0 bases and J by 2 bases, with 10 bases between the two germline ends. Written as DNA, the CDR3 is TGTGCCACCAGCAGAGATCGGGGGATTAACACCGGGGAGCTGTTTTTT. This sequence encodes CATSRDRGINTGELFF.

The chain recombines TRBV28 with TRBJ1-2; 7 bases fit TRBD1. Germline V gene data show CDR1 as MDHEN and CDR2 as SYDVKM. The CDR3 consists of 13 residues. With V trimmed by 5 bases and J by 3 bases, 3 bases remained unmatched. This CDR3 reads CASSRQGYYGYTF. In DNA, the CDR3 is TGTGCCAGCAGTCGACAGGGCTACTATGGCTACACCTTC.

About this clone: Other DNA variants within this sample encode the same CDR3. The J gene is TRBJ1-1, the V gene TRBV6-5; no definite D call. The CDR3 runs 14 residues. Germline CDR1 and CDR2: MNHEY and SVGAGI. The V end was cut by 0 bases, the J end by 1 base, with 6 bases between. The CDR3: CASSYSGENTEAFF. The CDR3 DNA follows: TGTGCCAGCAGTTACTCAGGAGAGAACACTGAAGCTTTCTTT.

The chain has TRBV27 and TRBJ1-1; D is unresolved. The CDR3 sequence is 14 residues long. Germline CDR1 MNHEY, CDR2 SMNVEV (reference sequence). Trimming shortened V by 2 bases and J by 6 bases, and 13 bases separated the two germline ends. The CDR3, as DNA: TGTGCCAGCAGTTTAGGGCCTATCGGCGCTGAAGCTTTCTTT. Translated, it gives CASSLGPIGAEAFF.

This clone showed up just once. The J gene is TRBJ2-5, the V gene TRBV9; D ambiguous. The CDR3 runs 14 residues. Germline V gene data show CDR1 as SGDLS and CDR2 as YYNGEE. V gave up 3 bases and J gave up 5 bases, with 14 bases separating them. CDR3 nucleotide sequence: TGTGCCAGCAGCGGAGGCGACGCCGCCGAGACCCAGTACTTC. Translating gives CASSGGDAAETQYF.